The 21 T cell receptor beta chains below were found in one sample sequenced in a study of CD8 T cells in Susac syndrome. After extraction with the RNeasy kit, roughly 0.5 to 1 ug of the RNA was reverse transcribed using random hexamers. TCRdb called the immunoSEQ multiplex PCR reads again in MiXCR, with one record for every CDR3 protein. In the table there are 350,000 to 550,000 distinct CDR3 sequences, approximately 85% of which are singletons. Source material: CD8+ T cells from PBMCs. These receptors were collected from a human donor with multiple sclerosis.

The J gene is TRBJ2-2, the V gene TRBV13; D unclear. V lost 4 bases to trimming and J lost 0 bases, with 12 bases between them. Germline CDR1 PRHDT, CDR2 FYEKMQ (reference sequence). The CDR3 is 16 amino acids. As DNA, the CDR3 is TGTGCCAGCAGCTCCTTTGCGCTACCGAACACCGGGGAGCTGTTTTTT. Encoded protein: CASSSFALPNTGELFF. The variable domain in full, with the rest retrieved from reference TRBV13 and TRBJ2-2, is AAGVIQSPRHLIKEKRETATLKCYPIPRHDTVYWYQQGPGQDPQFLISFYEKMQSDKGSIPDRFSAQQFSDYHSELNMSSLELGDSALYFCASSSFALPNTGELFFGEGSRLTVL.

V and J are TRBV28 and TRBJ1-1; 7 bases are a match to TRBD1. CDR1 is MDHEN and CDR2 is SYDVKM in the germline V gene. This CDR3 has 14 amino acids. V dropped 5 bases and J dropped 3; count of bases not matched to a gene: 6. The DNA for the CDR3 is TGTGCCAGCAGTGGCAGGGGGTTAGACACTGAAGCTTTCTTT. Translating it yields CASSGRGLDTEAFF.

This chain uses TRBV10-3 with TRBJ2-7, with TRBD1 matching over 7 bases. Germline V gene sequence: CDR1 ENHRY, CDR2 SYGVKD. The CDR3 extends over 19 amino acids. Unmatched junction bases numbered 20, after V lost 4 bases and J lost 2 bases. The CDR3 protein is CAISAGFLEVQGPTYEQYF. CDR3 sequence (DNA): TGTGCCATCAGTGCTGGTTTCCTGGAGGTACAGGGGCCGACCTACGAGCAGTACTTC.

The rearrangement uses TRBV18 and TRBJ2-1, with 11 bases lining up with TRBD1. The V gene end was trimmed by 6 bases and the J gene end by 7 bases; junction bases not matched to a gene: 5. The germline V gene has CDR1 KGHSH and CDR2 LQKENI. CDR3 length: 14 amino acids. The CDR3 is CASSPGQGDNEQFF. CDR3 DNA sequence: TGTGCCAGCTCCCCGGGACAGGGGGATAATGAGCAGTTCTTC.

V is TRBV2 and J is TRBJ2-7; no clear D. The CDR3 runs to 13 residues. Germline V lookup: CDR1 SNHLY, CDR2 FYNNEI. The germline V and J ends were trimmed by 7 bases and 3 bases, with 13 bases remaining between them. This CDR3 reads CASNPSNGYEQYF. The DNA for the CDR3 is TGTGCCAGCAATCCCAGCAATGGCTACGAGCAGTACTTC.

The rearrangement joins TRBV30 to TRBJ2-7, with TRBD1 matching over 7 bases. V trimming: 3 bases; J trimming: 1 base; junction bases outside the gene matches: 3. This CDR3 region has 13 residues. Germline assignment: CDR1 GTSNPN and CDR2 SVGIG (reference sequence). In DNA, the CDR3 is TGTGCCTGGAGACGGGACAGTTCCTACGAGCAGTACTTC. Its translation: CAWRRDSSYEQYF.

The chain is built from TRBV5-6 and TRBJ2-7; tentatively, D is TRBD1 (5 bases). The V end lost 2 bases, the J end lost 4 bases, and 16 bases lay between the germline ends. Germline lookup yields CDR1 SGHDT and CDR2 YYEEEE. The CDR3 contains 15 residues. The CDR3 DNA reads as TGTGCCAGCAGCTTCAGGGCCGACCACGGGTACGAGCAGTACTTC. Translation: CASSFRADHGYEQYF. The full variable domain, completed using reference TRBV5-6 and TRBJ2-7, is DAGVTQSPTHLIKTRGQQVTLRCSPKSGHDTVSWYQQALGQGPQFIFQYYEEEERQRGNFPDRFSGHQFPNYSSELNVNALLLGDSALYLCASSFRADHGYEQYFGPGTRLTVT.

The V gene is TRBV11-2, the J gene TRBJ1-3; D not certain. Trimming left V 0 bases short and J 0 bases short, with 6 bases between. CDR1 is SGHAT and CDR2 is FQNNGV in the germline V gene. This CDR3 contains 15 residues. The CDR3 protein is CASSLDRISGNTIYF. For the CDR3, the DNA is TGTGCCAGCAGCTTAGACAGGATCTCTGGAAACACCATATATTTT. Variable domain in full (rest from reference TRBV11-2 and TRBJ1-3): EAGVAQSPRYKIIEKRQSVAFWCNPISGHATLYWYQQILGQGPKLLIQFQNNGVVDDSQLPKDRFSAERLKGVDSTLKIQPAKLEDSAVYLCASSLDRISGNTIYFGEGSWLTVV.

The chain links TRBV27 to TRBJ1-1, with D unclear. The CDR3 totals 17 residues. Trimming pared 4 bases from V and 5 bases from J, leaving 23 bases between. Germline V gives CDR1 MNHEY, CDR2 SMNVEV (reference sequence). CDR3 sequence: CASSSYYPRPLGTEAFF. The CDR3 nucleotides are TGTGCCAGCAGTTCCTATTACCCGCGGCCCCTGGGGACTGAAGCTTTCTTT.

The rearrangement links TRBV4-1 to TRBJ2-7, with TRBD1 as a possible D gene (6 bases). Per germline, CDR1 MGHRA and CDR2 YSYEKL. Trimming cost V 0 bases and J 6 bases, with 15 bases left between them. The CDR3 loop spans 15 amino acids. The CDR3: CASSQDPGQRTEQYF. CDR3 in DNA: TGCGCCAGCAGCCAAGATCCCGGACAGAGGACCGAGCAGTACTTC.

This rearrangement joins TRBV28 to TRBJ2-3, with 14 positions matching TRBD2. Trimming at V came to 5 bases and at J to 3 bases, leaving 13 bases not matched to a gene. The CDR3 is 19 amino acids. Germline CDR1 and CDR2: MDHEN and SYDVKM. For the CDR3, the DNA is TGTGCCAGCAGTCCAAGACTAGCGGGAGGGCCTACCTTAACAGATACGCAGTATTTT. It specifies CASSPRLAGGPTLTDTQYF. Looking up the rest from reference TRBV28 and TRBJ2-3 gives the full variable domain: DVKVTQSSRYLVKRTGEKVFLECVQDMDHENMFWYRQDPGLGLRLIYFSYDVKMKEKGDIPEGYSVSREKKERFSLILESASTNQTSMYLCASSPRLAGGPTLTDTQYFGPGTRLTVL.

The CDR3 DNA sequence: TGTGCCAGCAGCCCGAGGACAGGGAAGGGCGAGCAGTACTTC. This translates into CASSPRTGKGEQYF. The chain carries TRBV14 and TRBJ2-7; 8 bases fit TRBD1. Losses at the gene ends were 4 bases for V and 6 bases for J; bases not matched to a gene: 8. The germline V gene encodes CDR1 SGHDN and CDR2 FVKESK. The CDR3 extends over 14 amino acids.

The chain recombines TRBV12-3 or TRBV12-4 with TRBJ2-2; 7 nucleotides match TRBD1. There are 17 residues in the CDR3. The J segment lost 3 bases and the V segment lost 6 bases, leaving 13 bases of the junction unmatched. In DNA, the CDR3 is TGTGCCAGCAGCTTGGTACAGGGGATACCTTACACCGGGGAGCTGTTTTTT. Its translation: CASSLVQGIPYTGELFF.

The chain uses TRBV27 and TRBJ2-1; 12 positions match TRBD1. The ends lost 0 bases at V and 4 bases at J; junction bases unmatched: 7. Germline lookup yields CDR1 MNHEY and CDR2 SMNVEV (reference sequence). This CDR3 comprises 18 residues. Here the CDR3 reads CASSLSGQGATRYNEQFF. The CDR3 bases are TGTGCCAGCAGTTTATCGGGACAGGGGGCAACTCGGTACAATGAGCAGTTCTTC.

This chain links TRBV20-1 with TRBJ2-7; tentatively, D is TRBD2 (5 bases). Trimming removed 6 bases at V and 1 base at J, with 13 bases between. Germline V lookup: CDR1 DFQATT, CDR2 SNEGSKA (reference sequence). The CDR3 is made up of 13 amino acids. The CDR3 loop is CSANSVSSYEQYF. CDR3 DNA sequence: TGCAGTGCCAATAGCGTGTCTTCCTACGAGCAGTACTTC.

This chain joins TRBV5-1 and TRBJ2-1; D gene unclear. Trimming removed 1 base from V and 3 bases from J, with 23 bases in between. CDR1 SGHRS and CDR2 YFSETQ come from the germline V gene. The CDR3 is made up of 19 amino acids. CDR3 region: CASSLWFLWAAGGYNEQFF. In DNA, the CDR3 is TGCGCCAGCAGCTTGTGGTTCTTGTGGGCGGCCGGCGGCTACAATGAGCAGTTCTTC.

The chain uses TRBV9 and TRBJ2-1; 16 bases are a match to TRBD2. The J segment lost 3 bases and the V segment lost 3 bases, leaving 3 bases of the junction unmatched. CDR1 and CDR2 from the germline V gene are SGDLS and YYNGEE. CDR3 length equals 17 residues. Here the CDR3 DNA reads TGTGCCAGCAGCGCGGGACTAGCGGGAGGGGACTACAATGAGCAGTTCTTC. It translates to CASSAGLAGGDYNEQFF.

In DNA form, the CDR3 reads TGCAGTGCTATACTCCGGGACGCCGGTCCCTATGGCTACACCTTC. Translating gives CSAILRDAGPYGYTF. The chain couples TRBV20-1 to TRBJ1-2; D might be TRBD1 (5 bases). The CDR3 length is 15 residues. Germline values: CDR1 DFQATT, CDR2 SNEGSKA (reference sequence). The V gene lost 4 bases and the J gene lost 4 bases, with 19 bases spanning the gap.

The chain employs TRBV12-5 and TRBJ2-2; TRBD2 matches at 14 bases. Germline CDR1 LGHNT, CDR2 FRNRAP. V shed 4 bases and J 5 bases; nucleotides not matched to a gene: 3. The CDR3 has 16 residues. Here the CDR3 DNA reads TGTGCTAGTGGTTCCGGGACTAGCGGGAGAACCGGGGAGCTGTTTTTT. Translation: CASGSGTSGRTGELFF.

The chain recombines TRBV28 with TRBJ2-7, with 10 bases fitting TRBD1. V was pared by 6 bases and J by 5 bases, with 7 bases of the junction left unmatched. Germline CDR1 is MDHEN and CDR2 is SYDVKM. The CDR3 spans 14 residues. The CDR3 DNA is TGTGCCAGCAGCCTCTCCGGGACAGGGGACGAGCAGTACTTC. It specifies CASSLSGTGDEQYF.

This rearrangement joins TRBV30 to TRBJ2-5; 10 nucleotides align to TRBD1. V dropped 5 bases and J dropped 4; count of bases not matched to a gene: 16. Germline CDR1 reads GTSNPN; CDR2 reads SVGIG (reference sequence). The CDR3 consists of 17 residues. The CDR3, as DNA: TGTGCCTGGTTAAAGAGCAGCGGGACAGGGGTTGGAGAGACCCAGTACTTC. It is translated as CAWLKSSGTGVGETQYF.